This T cell receptor beta chain was recorded in a study of blood T cells in healthy people across ages. For the study at large: Template switching picked up about one barcoded beta molecule for each two T cells.

Comment on this clonotype: Its antigen is unidentified.

Alongside a J-beta primer mix, a sample-barcoded 5' primer served in a second PCR lasting roughly 7 to 11 cycles. Each single sample gave us at least 3 million CDR3-containing paired-end reads. One entry per CDR3 protein, called by TCRdb with MiXCR from the 5' RACE reads. Among more than 550,000 distinct CDR3 sequences listed, 20% to 25% were seen once. Trimming left V 3 bases short and J 2 bases short, with 9 bases between. Germline V gene sequence: CDR1 WNHNN, CDR2 SYGVQD (reference sequence). The CDR3 runs 14 residues. Study-wide results and caveats: Versus aged donors, long-lived donors had higher diversity and more naive CD4+ cells. Percentage of naive T cells showed a strong correlation with TCR beta diversity.

The chain links TRBV10-1 to TRBJ2-3; no clear D gene. Sample: blood. This sequence originates from a man between 65 and 85 years old in good health. As DNA, the CDR3 is TGCGCCAGCAGTGACCGGCTCTACACAGATACGCAGTATTTT. Translating gives CASSDRLYTDTQYF.